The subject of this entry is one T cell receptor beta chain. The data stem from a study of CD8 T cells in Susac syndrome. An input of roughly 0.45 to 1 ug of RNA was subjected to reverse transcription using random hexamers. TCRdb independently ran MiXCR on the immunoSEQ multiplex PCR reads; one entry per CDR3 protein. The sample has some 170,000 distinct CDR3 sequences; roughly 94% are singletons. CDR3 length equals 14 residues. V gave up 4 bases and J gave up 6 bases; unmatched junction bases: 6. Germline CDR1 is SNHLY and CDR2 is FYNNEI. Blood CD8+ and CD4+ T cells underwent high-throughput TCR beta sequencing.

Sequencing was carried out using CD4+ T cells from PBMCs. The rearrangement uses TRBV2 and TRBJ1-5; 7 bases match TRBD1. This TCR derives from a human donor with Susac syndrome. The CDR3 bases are TGTGCCAGCAGTGTTGGACAGGCGGCTCAGCCCCAGCATTTT. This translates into CASSVGQAAQPQHF. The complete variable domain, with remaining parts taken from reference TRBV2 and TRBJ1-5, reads EPEVTQTPSHQVTQMGQEVILRCVPISNHLYFYWYRQILGQKVEFLVSFYNNEISEKSEIFDDQFSVERPDGSNFTLKIRSTKLEDSAMYFCASSVGQAAQPQHFGDGTRLSIL.